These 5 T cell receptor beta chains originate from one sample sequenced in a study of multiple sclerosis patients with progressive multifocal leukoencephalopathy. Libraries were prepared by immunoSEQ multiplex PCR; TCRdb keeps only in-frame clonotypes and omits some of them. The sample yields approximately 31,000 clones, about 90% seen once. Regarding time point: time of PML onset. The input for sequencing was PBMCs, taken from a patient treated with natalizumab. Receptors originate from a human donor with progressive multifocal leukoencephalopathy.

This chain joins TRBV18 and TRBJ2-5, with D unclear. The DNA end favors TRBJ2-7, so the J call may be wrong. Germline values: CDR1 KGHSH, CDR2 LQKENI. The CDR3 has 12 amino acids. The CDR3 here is CASSPSSYEQYF. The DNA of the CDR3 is TGTGCCAGCTCACCTAGCTCCTACGAGCAGTACTTC.

CDR3 amino acids: CASSLVGNSNQPQHF. CDR3 sequence (DNA): TGTGCCAGCAGTTTAGTAGGGAATAGCAATCAGCCCCAGCATTTT. The chain couples TRBV27 to TRBJ1-5, with no clear D. Trimming stripped 2 bases from V and 0 bases from J, with 8 bases between. This CDR3 has 15 residues. Germline loops: CDR1 MNHEY, CDR2 SMNVEV (reference sequence).

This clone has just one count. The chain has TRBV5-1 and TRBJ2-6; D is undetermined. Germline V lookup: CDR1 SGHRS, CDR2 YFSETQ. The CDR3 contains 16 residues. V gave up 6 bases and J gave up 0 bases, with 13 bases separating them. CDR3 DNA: TGCGCCAGCACAGTGGGTTCAAGCTCTGGGGCCAACGTCCTGACTTTC. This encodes CASTVGSSSGANVLTF.

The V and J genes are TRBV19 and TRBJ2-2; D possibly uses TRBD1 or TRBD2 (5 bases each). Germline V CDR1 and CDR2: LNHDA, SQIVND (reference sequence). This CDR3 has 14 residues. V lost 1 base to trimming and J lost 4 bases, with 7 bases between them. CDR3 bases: TGTGCCAGTAGTATAGGGGACCGCACCGGGGAGCTGTTTTTT. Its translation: CASSIGDRTGELFF.

For the CDR3, the DNA is TGTGCCAGCAGACGGGGACTAGACTCCTACGAGCAGTACTTC. This encodes CASRRGLDSYEQYF. This sequence joins TRBV5-4 and TRBJ2-7; 8 bases are shared with TRBD2. V lost 5 bases to trimming and J lost 0 bases; unmatched junction nucleotides: 4. The V gene's germline CDR1 is SGHNT and CDR2 YYREEE (reference sequence). The CDR3 extends over 14 amino acids.